Reported below is one T cell receptor (beta chain). Its recognized antigen is unknown. The data belong to a study of cytomegalovirus exposure and HLA in healthy donors (dated 2017 in TCRdb). General notes on the study: An earlier analysis of several hundred of the donors reported 250 to 350 Gb of sequence data and 117 million unique TCR beta sequences from 150 million to 200 million T cells. About 280 gigabases of sequencing data and around 85 million unique TCR sequences made up an early release that covered under 750 HLA-typed donors. The genetic ancestry cluster associated with self-reported Caucasian donors included 81% of the approximately 400 genotyped donors. The aim of the study was to test whether cataloging public T cell receptors could identify signatures of past pathogen exposure. The study profiled the T cell repertoires of 500 to 800 subjects by immunosequencing and related them to cytomegalovirus serostatus. A separate validation cohort of 90 to 150 different subjects was used in addition to the 666-subject first cohort. The study combined high-throughput TCR immunosequencing, statistical association of individual TCRs with disease status, and machine learning to predict cytomegalovirus infection status. To study patterns of TCR occurrence, a later analysis re-analyzed previously published TCR beta repertoires from around 700 donors and added high-resolution HLA genotyping. Rather than using new phenotypic data, the later analysis identified candidate immune exposures from TCR beta sequences and from how often those sequences occurred across donors. In an earlier analysis of roughly 540 of the donors, high-throughput TCR beta sequencing was used to judge whether each TCR beta V gene segment behaved as functional or pseudogenic. Alongside the repertoire data, information on donor age, sex, ethnicity and CMV serostatus was compiled. In a later genetic analysis, genome-wide SNP genotypes for about three fifths of the 666 donors were used, and that subset was treated as a discovery cohort. Every repertoire in the discovery cohort had been generated on one and the same sequencing platform. Both class I and class II loci were covered by HLA typing, at four-digit resolution. Typing coverage varied by locus: about 629-640 donors for A, B, C, DRB1 and DQB1; roughly 560 for DQA1; around 570 for DPA1; roughly 470 for DPB1. Roughly 5 DR-DQ haplotypes were handled as single units for association and clustering, since linkage in the cohort was strong. On average, roughly 240,000 unique TCR beta nucleotide sequences were sequenced per donor among some 420 genotyped donors of the cohort, with roughly 18% of those sequences being non-productive.

Receptors were amplified or captured by the immunoSEQ multiplex PCR assay. For the multiplex PCR, a mixture combining 60 forward primers for TCR Vbeta segments and 13 reverse primers for TCR Jbeta segments was used. The CDR3 region of rearranged TCR beta genes was amplified from genomic DNA with a multiplex PCR assay. The amplified TCR beta libraries were sequenced on the Illumina HiSeq System as 87-base-pair reads. As for the authors' bioinformatics: Across the 666 repertoires, a later analysis counted about 81 million unique TCR beta chains, approximately 12 million of which were shared by at least two donors. To remove PCR and sequencing errors, raw reads were error-corrected and collapsed into unique sequences using a nearest-neighbor algorithm that merged closely related sequences. Alignment of CDR3 sequences to IMGT reference sequences was used to assign V, D and J gene segments. Each retained sequence needed at least a six-nucleotide match to both a V gene segment and a J gene segment. Rearrangements were classified as productive when the CDR3 lacked stop codons and remained in frame with V and J, and all other rearrangements were classified as non-productive. CDR3 was defined by IMGT convention, running from the second conserved V-encoded cysteine to the conserved J-encoded phenylalanine. The earlier analysis of fewer than 750 of the donors excluded sequences that lacked an unambiguous match to a single V gene segment. In an earlier analysis of 450 to 700 of the donors, V segments were called functional above 56.7% productive rearrangements and were called segregating when the between-donor standard deviation exceeded 5%. To diagnose cytomegalovirus status from the catalog of TCR beta chain sequences, a statistical classification framework was built. V and J gene assignment, in a later analysis, came from comparing TCR nucleotide sequences with IMGT/GENE-DB human TR gene sequences. Using the TCRdist pipeline, a later analysis assigned CDR3 sequences along with most-parsimonious VDJ recombination scenarios. In a later analysis, every TCR beta chain was defined by the combination of its CDR3 amino acid sequence and its V-gene family, and reads without a unique V-gene family were dropped. In a later analysis, approximately 590 highly shared, low-generation-probability nucleotide sequences were removed to address suspected cross-contamination and a sequencing artifact. In a later analysis, a clonal expansion index was calculated for each public chain from normalized within-repertoire ranks of inferred template counts. In a later analysis, generation probabilities were computed with a VDJ recombination model fitted to out-of-frame rearrangements, and the resulting probabilities were checked against IGoR. In a later analysis, TCR-TCR, TCR-HLA and TCR-CMV co-occurrence was scored with hypergeometric tests, and a repertoire-size bias correction was applied to TCR pairs. False discovery rates were estimated in a later analysis by permuting HLA or CMV assignments 20 times. A later analysis grouped co-occurring TCRs with DBSCAN, adding TCRdist sequence similarity when clustering within HLA-allele-positive subsets. Repertoires with fewer than 30,000 or more than 120,000 public chains, plus five repertoires with anomalous nucleotide sharing, were excluded from co-occurrence clustering. TCRdb stores this immuneACCESS table with in-frame sequences only. Part of the clones is absent; in the studies checked, under half of the shortfall reflects unresolved V genes, and no reason is known for the rest. The V and J calls and clone size come from that table; D and trimming were worked out from the DNA. The sample's clone listing holds around 100,000 clones. The ten largest clones add up to around 0.59% of the sample.

Here is what the overall study found, with its caveats: Some IMGT-functional V segments, including TRBV6-2 and TRBV6-3, could not be told apart with the 87-base-pair reads, so those segments were excluded. A further reported finding was that TCR beta sequences accurately predicted the HLA-A and HLA-B alleles for most subjects in the first cohort. Because counts were too low, roughly 18 rarely observed V segments, including chromosome 9 orphons, were left out of the earlier analysis of over 550 of the donors. In vitro tests confirmed that a few of the cytomegalovirus-associated TCR beta chains recognize cytomegalovirus antigens. The study listed 150 to 200 TCR beta chains as associated with cytomegalovirus. When HLA alleles, especially DR and DQ, strongly co-occurred, TCR associations were difficult to assign to individual alleles. In a later analysis, 16,951 TCR beta sequences were associated with specific HLA alleles at a false discovery rate of 0.05. An association between a missense DCLRE1C variant and V-gene and J-gene trimming of TCR beta chains was found in a later genetic analysis and replicated in an independent cohort. In a later analysis, HLA-associated TCR beta chains showed more clonal expansion and lower generation probabilities than non-associated chains that were equally common. In a later genetic analysis, fewer N-insertions in productive TCRs were reported among donors in an Asian-associated ancestry cluster than the approximately 710-donor mean. Across donors, most TCR sequences were observed very rarely, whereas some public TCRs were present in many individuals. The sequencing pipeline was judged likely to have produced a cluster of highly shared sequence variants as a technical artifact. The authors suggested that the approach could potentially be extended to other disease states and immunological phenotypes. In an earlier analysis of around 600 of the donors, most TCR beta V segments appeared in productive rearrangements about 87% or about 30% of the time, broadly matching IMGT annotations. According to a later analysis, TCR association rates differed among HLA loci, with DRB1 alleles showing the most associated TCRs and HLA-C alleles showing the fewest. According to a later analysis, most CMV-associated TCR beta chains appeared to be HLA-restricted, and the HLA associations seemed to be driven largely by CMV exposure. This cohort had only TCR beta chains sequenced, and the lack of alpha or paired-chain data limited which features could be detected. Cytomegalovirus status was reported to be diagnosed by the classifier with high specificity and sensitivity in both the original and validation cohorts. Correlated functional status among segregating V segments might be attributable to linkage disequilibrium, but an unknown experimental factor could not be ruled out. Roughly uniform sequencing depth across donors was assumed in presence/absence analyses, although this assumption may not hold. For the cohort, immune exposure information was limited to CMV serostatus. According to a later analysis, parvovirus B19, influenza, CMV and Epstein-Barr virus appeared linked to several top co-occurrence clusters. HLA typing was unavailable for some donors at each locus, so association tests used only the typed subset.

The cohort comprised some 700 healthy bone marrow donors. Cohort members were all nominally healthy when sampled, although unrecorded immune exposures were likely present. The donor tested CMV seronegative and was one of the 352 seronegative cohort members. A peripheral blood sample was collected from each donor, and TCR beta sequencing was performed on peripheral blood mononuclear cells. The Qiagen DNeasy Blood Extraction Kit was used to extract genomic DNA from the blood cell samples. Looking up the germline V gene (reference sequence) yields CDR1 SGHNT and CDR2 YYREEE. Between the V and J ends, shortened by 0 bases and 2 bases respectively, the junction contains 5 bases. The CDR3 sequence holds 13 residues, the cysteine and phenylalanine included. Kept here is only the CDR3 DNA, which spans 39 bases and is read in frame from base 1.

This chain joins TRBV5-4 to TRBJ2-5; no D segment can be confidently identified. Sequenced sample: PBMCs. The source is a man aged 50 or older in good health and CMV-seronegative. Read as DNA, the sequence is TGTGCCAGCAGCTTGGACAGACAAGAGACCCAGTACTTC. It specifies CASSLDRQETQYF.